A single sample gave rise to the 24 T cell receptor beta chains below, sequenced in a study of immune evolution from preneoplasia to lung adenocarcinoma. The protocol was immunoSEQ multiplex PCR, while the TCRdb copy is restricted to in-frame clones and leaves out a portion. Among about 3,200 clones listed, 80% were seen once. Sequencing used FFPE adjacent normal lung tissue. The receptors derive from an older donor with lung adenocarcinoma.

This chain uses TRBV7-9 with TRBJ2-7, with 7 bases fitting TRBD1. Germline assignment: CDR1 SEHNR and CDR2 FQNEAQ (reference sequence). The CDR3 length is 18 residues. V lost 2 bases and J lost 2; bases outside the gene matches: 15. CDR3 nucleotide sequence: TGTGCCAGCAGCTTATTAGGGACAGTGGGAAGTGGCACCTACGAGCAGTACTTC. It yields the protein CASSLLGTVGSGTYEQYF.

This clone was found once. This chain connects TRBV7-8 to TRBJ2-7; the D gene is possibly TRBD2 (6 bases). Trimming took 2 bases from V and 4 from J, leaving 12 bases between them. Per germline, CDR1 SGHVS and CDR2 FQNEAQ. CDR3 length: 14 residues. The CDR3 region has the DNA TGTGCCAGCAGCTTAAACCGCGGGGAGTACGAGCAGTACTTC. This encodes CASSLNRGEYEQYF.

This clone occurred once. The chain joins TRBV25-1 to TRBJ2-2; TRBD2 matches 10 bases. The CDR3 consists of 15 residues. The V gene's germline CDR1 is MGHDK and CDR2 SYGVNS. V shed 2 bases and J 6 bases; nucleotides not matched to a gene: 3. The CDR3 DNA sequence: TGTGCCAGCAGTGAACTAGCGGGAGTTCCCGGGGAGCTGTTTTTT. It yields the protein CASSELAGVPGELFF.

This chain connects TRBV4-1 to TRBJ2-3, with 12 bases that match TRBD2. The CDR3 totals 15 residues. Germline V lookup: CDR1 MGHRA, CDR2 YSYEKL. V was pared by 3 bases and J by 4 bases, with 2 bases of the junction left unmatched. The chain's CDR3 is CASSQTSGRPDTQYF. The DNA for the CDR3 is TGCGCCAGCAGCCAGACTAGCGGGAGACCAGATACGCAGTATTTT.

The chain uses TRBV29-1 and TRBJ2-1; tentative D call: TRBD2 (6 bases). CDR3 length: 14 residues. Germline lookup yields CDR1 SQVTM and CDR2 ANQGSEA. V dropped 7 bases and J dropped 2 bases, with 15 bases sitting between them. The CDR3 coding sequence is TGCAGCGCTCGGGGGATGTCGACCTACAATGAGCAGTTCTTC. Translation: CSARGMSTYNEQFF.

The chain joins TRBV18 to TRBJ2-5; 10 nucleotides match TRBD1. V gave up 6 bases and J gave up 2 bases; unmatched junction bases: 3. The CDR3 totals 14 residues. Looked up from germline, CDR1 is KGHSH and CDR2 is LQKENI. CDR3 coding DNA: TGTGCCAGCTCCCTGGGACAGGGGCAAGAGACCCAGTACTTC. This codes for CASSLGQGQETQYF.

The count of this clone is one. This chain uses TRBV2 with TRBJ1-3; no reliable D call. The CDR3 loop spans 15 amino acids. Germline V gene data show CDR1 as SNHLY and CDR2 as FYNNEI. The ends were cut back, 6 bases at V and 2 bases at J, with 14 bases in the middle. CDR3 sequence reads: CASRQLDGPGNTIYF. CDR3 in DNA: TGTGCCAGCAGGCAATTGGACGGACCTGGAAACACCATATATTTT.

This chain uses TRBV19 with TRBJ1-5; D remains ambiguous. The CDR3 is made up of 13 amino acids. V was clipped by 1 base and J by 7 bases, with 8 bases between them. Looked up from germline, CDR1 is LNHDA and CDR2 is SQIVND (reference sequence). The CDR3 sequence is CASSIGIEQPQHF. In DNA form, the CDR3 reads TGTGCCAGTAGTATAGGGATCGAACAGCCCCAGCATTTT.

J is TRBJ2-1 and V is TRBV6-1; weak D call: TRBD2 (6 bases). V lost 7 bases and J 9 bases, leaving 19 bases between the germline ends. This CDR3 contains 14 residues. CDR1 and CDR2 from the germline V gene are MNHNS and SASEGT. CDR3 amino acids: CASIVRLGYAEQFF. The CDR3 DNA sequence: TGTGCCAGCATCGTGAGACTAGGGTATGCTGAGCAGTTCTTC.

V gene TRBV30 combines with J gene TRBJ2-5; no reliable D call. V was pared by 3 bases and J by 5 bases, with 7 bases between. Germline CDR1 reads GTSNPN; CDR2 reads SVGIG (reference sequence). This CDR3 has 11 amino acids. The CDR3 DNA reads TGTGCCTGGAGCCCGTGGGAGACCCAGTACTTC. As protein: CAWSPWETQYF. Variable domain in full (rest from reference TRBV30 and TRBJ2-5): SQTIHQWPATLVQPVGSPLSLECTVEGTSNPNLYWYRQAAGRGLQLLFYSVGIGQISSEVPQNLSASRPQDRQFILSSKKLLLSDSGFYLCAWSPWETQYFGPGTRLLVL.

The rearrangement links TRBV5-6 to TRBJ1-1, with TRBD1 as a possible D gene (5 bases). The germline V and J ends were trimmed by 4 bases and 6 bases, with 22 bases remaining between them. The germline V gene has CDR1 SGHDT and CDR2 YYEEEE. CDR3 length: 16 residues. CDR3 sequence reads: CASSRGTGGIGSEAFF. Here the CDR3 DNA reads TGTGCCAGCAGCCGCGGGACGGGGGGTATTGGGTCTGAAGCTTTCTTT.

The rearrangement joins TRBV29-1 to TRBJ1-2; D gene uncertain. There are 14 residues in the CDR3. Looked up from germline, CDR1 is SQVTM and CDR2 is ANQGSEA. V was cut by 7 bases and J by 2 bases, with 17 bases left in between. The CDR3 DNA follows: TGCAGCGCCCAACAACGGGAACCCAACTATGGCTACACCTTC. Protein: CSAQQREPNYGYTF.

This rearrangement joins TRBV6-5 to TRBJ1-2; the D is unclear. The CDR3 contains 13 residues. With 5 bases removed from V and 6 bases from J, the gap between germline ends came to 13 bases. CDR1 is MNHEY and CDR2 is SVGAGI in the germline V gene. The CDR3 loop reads CASSQGHTNGYTF. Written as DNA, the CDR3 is TGTGCCAGCAGTCAAGGGCATACGAATGGCTACACCTTC.

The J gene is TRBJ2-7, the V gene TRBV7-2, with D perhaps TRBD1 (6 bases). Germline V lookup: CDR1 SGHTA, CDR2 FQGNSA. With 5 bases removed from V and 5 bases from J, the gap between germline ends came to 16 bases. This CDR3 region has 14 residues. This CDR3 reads CASSPQGGDHEQYF. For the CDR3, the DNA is TGTGCCAGCAGCCCACAGGGTGGAGACCACGAGCAGTACTTC.

The CDR3 nucleotides are TGTGCCAGCAGCGGACAGGGGGGGGGAGAGACCCAGTACTTC. Translating it yields CASSGQGGGETQYF. The chain combines TRBV9 with TRBJ2-5; 9 bases agree with TRBD1. The V and J ends lost 3 bases and 4 bases, in that order; junction bases with no gene match: 4. This CDR3 has 14 amino acids. Germline V lookup: CDR1 SGDLS, CDR2 YYNGEE.

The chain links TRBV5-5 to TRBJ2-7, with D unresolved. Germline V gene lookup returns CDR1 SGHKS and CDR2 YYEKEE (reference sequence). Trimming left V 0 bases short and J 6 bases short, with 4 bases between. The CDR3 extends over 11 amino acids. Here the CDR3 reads CASSLGLEQYF. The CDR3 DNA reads TGTGCCAGCAGCTTGGGTCTCGAGCAGTACTTC.

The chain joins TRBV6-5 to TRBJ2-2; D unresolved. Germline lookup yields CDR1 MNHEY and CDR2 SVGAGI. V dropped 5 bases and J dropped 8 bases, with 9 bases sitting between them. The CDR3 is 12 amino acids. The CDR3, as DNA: TGTGCCAGCAGTCGACTTAAAGGGGAGCTGTTTTTT. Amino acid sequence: CASSRLKGELFF.

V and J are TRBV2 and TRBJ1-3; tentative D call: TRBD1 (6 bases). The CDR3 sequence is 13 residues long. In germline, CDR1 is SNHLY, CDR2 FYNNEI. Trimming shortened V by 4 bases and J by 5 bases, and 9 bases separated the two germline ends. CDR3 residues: CASSVQGRNTIYF. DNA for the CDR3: TGTGCCAGCAGTGTACAGGGACGAAACACCATATATTTT.

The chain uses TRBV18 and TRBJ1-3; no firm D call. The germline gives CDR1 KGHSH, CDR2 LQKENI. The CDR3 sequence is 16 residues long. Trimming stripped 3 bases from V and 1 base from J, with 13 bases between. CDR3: CASSPWGGASGNTIYF. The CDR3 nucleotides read TGTGCCAGCTCACCTTGGGGAGGAGCTTCTGGAAACACCATATATTTT. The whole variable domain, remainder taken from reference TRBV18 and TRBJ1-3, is NAGVMQNPRHLVRRRGQEARLRCSPMKGHSHVYWYRQLPEEGLKFMVYLQKENIIDESGMPKERFSAEFPKEGPSILRIQQVVRGDSAAYFCASSPWGGASGNTIYFGEGSWLTVV.

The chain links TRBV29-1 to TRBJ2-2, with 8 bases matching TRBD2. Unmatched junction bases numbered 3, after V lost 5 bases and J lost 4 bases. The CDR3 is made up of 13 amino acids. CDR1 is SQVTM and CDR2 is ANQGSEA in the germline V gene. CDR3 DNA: TGCAGCGTTACTAGCGGACCCACCGGGGAGCTGTTTTTT. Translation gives CSVTSGPTGELFF.

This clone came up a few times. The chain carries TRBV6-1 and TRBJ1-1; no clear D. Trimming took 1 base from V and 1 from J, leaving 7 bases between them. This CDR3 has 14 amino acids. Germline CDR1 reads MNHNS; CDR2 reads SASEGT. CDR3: CASSEVFRNTEAFF. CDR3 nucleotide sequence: TGTGCCAGCAGTGAAGTGTTTAGGAACACTGAAGCTTTCTTT.

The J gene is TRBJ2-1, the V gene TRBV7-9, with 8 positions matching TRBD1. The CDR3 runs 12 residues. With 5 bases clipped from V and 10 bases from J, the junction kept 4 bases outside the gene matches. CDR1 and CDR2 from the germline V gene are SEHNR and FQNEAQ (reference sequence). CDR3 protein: CASSGTGGEQFF. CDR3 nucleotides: TGTGCCAGCAGCGGTACAGGGGGGGAGCAGTTCTTC.

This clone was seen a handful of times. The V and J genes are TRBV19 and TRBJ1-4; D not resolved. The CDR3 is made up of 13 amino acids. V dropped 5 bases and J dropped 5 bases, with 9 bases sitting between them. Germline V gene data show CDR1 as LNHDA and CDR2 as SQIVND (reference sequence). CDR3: CASSPKVNEKLFF. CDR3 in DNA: TGTGCCAGTAGTCCGAAGGTCAATGAAAAACTGTTTTTT. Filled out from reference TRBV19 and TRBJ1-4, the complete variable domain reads DGGITQSPKYLFRKEGQNVTLSCEQNLNHDAMYWYRQDPGQGLRLIYYSQIVNDFQKGDIAEGYSVSREKKESFPLTVTSAQKNPTAFYLCASSPKVNEKLFFGSGTQLSVL.

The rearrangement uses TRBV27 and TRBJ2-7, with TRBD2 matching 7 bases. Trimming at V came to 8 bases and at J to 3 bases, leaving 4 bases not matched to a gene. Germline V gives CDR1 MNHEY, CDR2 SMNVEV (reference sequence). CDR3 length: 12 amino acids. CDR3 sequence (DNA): TGTGCCAGCGGGGACTATGGCTACGAGCAGTACTTC. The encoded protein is CASGDYGYEQYF.